The T cell receptor beta chain under discussion was sequenced for a study of blood T cell repertoires in COVID-19. Turning to the study itself: There were acute and convalescent COVID-19 samples, and they came from the United States, Italy and Spain. Sources were T cells, B-cell-depleted T cells, or PBMCs; the material itself was cDNA or gDNA.

This CDR3 spans 16 amino acids. Trimming took 3 bases from V and 6 from J; bases not matched to a gene: 9. Germline V gene lookup returns CDR1 KGHSH and CDR2 LQKENI. In the authors' methods: For nucleated cells, counts were estimated from reference gene primer amplification. Here immunoSEQ multiplex PCR was the method, and the copy in TCRdb shows in-frame clones only, minus some. From that table come the V and J calls and clone size; the DNA was used to work out D and trimming. The data hold roughly 30,000 clones, with approximately 85% observed a single time. This sequence was found in a man aged 55 to 70 with active COVID-19. Material: peripheral blood. J is TRBJ2-2 and V is TRBV18, with 8 positions matching TRBD1. The CDR3 DNA reads as TGTGCCAGCTCACCTCGGGGCAGGGGGCTCGCCGGGGAGCTGTTTTTT. The encoded protein is CASSPRGRGLAGELFF.